Presented here are 23 T cell receptor beta chains from one specimen sequenced in a study of blood T cell repertoires in COVID-19. TCRdb's table, derived via immunoSEQ multiplex PCR, lists solely in-frame clones and lacks some. Of roughly 700,000 clones in the sample, 70% to 90% were seen once. The sequenced sample was peripheral blood. The receptors originated from a woman aged 18-30 years with acute or convalescent COVID-19.

The V gene is TRBV4-1, the J gene TRBJ1-2, with D possibly being TRBD1 (6 bases). Germline-derived CDR1 and CDR2 are MGHRA and YSYEKL. This CDR3 is built from 14 residues. The V gene lost 2 bases and the J gene lost 4 bases, with 11 bases spanning the gap. The CDR3 here is CASSQLGGAYGYTF. The CDR3 DNA follows: TGCGCCAGCAGCCAATTGGGGGGGGCCTATGGCTACACCTTC.

This sequence joins TRBV6-5 and TRBJ1-1; TRBD1 agrees at 12 bases. Trimming took 6 bases from V and 1 from J; bases not matched to a gene: 3. CDR3 length: 15 amino acids. Germline lookup yields CDR1 MNHEY and CDR2 SVGAGI. CDR3 protein: CASSRDRGQNTEAFF. Written as DNA, the CDR3 is TGTGCCAGCAGCCGGGACAGGGGGCAGAACACTGAAGCTTTCTTT.

The J gene is TRBJ2-7, the V gene TRBV6-5; no reliable D call. The CDR3 runs to 14 residues. Germline V gene lookup returns CDR1 MNHEY and CDR2 SVGAGI. V dropped 0 bases and J dropped 2 bases, with 8 bases sitting between them. Written as DNA, the CDR3 is TGTGCCAGCAGTTACTCGAGCCTTACCTACGAGCAGTACTTC. It codes for CASSYSSLTYEQYF.

The V call is TRBV7-9, the J call TRBJ1-2; unclear D gene. From germline, CDR1 is SEHNR and CDR2 FQNEAQ (reference sequence). The CDR3 runs 13 residues. Trimming took off 4 bases at V and 3 bases at J, with 9 bases between the two ends. CDR3 in amino acids: CASSSLWHYGYTF. CDR3 DNA: TGTGCCAGCAGCTCCCTTTGGCACTATGGCTACACCTTC.

V is TRBV6-5 and J is TRBJ1-1; perhaps TRBD1 as D (5 bases). This CDR3 has 15 residues. CDR1 is MNHEY and CDR2 is SVGAGI in the germline V gene. Trimming stripped 5 bases from V and 1 base from J, with 14 bases between. For the CDR3, the DNA is TGTGCCAGCAGTCCCCCCGACAGTCAGAACACTGAAGCTTTCTTT. Amino acid sequence: CASSPPDSQNTEAFF.

In its sample, this clone was seen once. The chain has TRBV23-1 and TRBJ2-7; the D gene is possibly TRBD1 (6 bases). TRBV23-1 is an ORF; its function is uncertain. V was clipped by 4 bases and J by 2 bases, with 12 bases between them. CDR3 length equals 14 residues. DNA for the CDR3: TGCGCCAGCAGTCCCGGACAGCAGACCTACGAGCAGTACTTC. It codes for CASSPGQQTYEQYF.

J is TRBJ1-3 and V is TRBV3-1 (or the pseudogene TRBV3-2); the D gene is possibly TRBD1 (6 bases). The V end was cut by 2 bases, the J end by 1 base, with 9 bases between. There are 15 residues in the CDR3. The germline CDR1 and CDR2 sequences are LGHDT and YNNKEL (reference sequence). The CDR3: CASSQRTGSGNTIYF. The CDR3 DNA reads TGTGCCAGCAGCCAAAGAACAGGGTCTGGAAACACCATATATTTT.

Worth noting for this clone: This sample also contains other DNA sequences that code for the same CDR3. The chain is built from TRBV12-3 or TRBV12-4 and TRBJ1-1; D is unclear. The V end lost 3 bases, the J end lost 4 bases, and 6 bases lay between the germline ends. This CDR3 spans 12 amino acids. In DNA form, the CDR3 reads TGTGCCAGCAGTTTGGGCAGCACTGAAGCTTTCTTT. Translated: CASSLGSTEAFF.

This sequence joins TRBV20-1 and TRBJ2-7; perhaps TRBD2 as D (6 bases). This CDR3 comprises 11 residues. Germline CDR1 reads DFQATT; CDR2 reads SNEGSKA (reference sequence). V was pared by 4 bases and J by 2 bases, with 6 bases between. As DNA, the CDR3 is TGCAGTGCTAAGCGGGCCTACGAGCAGTACTTC. Its translation: CSAKRAYEQYF.

The chain employs TRBV3-1 (or the pseudogene TRBV3-2) and TRBJ1-1; 8 bases align to TRBD1. The CDR3 consists of 16 residues. The V gene's germline CDR1 is LGHDT and CDR2 YNNKEL (reference sequence). V was clipped by 4 bases and J by 1 base; unmatched bases: 8. CDR3 region: CASSRDRGLRNTEAFF. The CDR3 region has the DNA TGTGCCAGCAGCCGTGACAGGGGACTTAGGAACACTGAAGCTTTCTTT.

The V call is TRBV7-9, the J call TRBJ1-2; weak D call: TRBD1 (5 bases). Germline assignment: CDR1 SEHNR and CDR2 FQNEAQ (reference sequence). V lost 5 bases and J 4 bases, leaving 14 bases between the germline ends. The CDR3 consists of 14 residues. The CDR3 reads CASSARGAGYGYTF. The CDR3 region has the DNA TGTGCCAGCAGCGCAAGGGGCGCTGGCTATGGCTACACCTTC.

The V call is TRBV24-1, the J call TRBJ2-1; 11 nucleotides match TRBD1. Losses at the gene ends were 10 bases for V and 6 bases for J; bases not matched to a gene: 1. Germline CDR1 is KGHDR and CDR2 is SFDVKD. This CDR3 comprises 12 residues. The CDR3 DNA follows: TGTGCCACGGACAGGGGGCTCAATGAGCAGTTCTTC. Translating it yields CATDRGLNEQFF.

As DNA, the CDR3 is TGTGCCAGCAACCTCAGGGGTGGAGGTCAGCCCCAGCATTTT. It translates to CASNLRGGGQPQHF. The rearrangement uses TRBV28 and TRBJ1-5; a possible D gene is TRBD1 (6 bases). The V gene lost 7 bases and the J gene lost 6 bases, with 16 bases spanning the gap. Germline CDR1 MDHEN, CDR2 SYDVKM. CDR3 length: 14 amino acids. Together with reference TRBV28 and TRBJ1-5, the CDR3 gives the full variable domain: DVKVTQSSRYLVKRTGEKVFLECVQDMDHENMFWYRQDPGLGLRLIYFSYDVKMKEKGDIPEGYSVSREKKERFSLILESASTNQTSMYLCASNLRGGGQPQHFGDGTRLSIL.

This chain links TRBV19 with TRBJ1-1, with unresolved D. The germline gives CDR1 LNHDA, CDR2 SQIVND (reference sequence). V gave up 2 bases and J gave up 0 bases, with 4 bases separating them. The CDR3 extends over 13 amino acids. The CDR3 spells CASSIIVNTEAFF. The CDR3, as DNA: TGTGCCAGTAGTATAATAGTGAACACTGAAGCTTTCTTT.

This sequence joins TRBV7-2 and TRBJ2-7, with D possibly matching TRBD1 (6 bases). Germline values: CDR1 SGHTA, CDR2 FQGNSA. V was pared by 5 bases and J by 2 bases, with 13 bases between. The CDR3 has 14 residues. CDR3 sequence reads: CASSTDRTTYEQYF. The CDR3 coding sequence is TGTGCCAGCAGCACCGACAGGACAACCTACGAGCAGTACTTC.

This chain connects TRBV10-3 to TRBJ2-1; TRBD1 might be the D (6 bases). Per germline, CDR1 ENHRY and CDR2 SYGVKD. V lost 3 bases, J lost 8 bases, and 11 bases lay in between. This CDR3 is built from 13 residues. CDR3 DNA: TGTGCCATCAGTGACTACAGGGCCGATGAGCAGTTCTTC. This codes for CAISDYRADEQFF.

The CDR3: CASSYSQGASYEQYF. The CDR3 region has the DNA TGTGCCAGCAGTTACTCGCAGGGGGCCAGCTACGAGCAGTACTTC. V usage is TRBV6-2 or TRBV6-3 and J usage is TRBJ2-7; 8 nucleotides line up with TRBD1. V gave up 0 bases and J gave up 3 bases; unmatched junction bases: 4. Per germline, CDR1 MNHEY and CDR2 SVGEGT. The CDR3 is 15 amino acids.

This sequence joins TRBV24-1 and TRBJ1-5, with no clear D. This CDR3 is 15 amino acids long. V gave up 3 bases and J gave up 5 bases, with 13 bases separating them. CDR1 is KGHDR and CDR2 is SFDVKD in the germline V gene. The CDR3 coding sequence is TGTGCCACCAGTGATGCCGCGGAAGGATATCAGCCCCAGCATTTT. Translated: CATSDAAEGYQPQHF.

V and J are TRBV12-3 or TRBV12-4 and TRBJ2-7; no firm D call. The V end lost 3 bases, the J end lost 6 bases, and 3 bases lay between the germline ends. The CDR3 length is 10 residues. The CDR3 DNA reads TGTGCCAGCAGTTTCTTCGAGCAGTACTTC. Translated, it gives CASSFFEQYF.

Remarks on this clone: The sample carries other DNA sequences with the same CDR3. The chain carries TRBV12-3 or TRBV12-4 and TRBJ1-2; D is perhaps TRBD1 (5 bases). V was shortened by 8 bases and J by 6 bases, with 10 bases between the two germline ends. This CDR3 has 11 residues. DNA of the CDR3: TGTGCCAGCTCTCGGGGGGATGGCTACACCTTC. Encoded protein: CASSRGDGYTF.

The rearrangement links TRBV24-1 to TRBJ2-1, with D tentatively TRBD2 (6 bases). The CDR3 totals 15 residues. V lost 4 bases, J lost 8 bases, and 17 bases lay in between. In germline, CDR1 is KGHDR, CDR2 SFDVKD. Written as DNA, the CDR3 is TGTGCCACCAGTGACTCGCCGCTGGGGGAGGATGAGCAGTTCTTC. This translates into CATSDSPLGEDEQFF.

The chain carries TRBV18 and TRBJ1-2; D is unclear. Germline V gene lookup returns CDR1 KGHSH and CDR2 LQKENI. Trimming left V 6 bases short and J 8 bases short, with 13 bases between. CDR3 length: 12 amino acids. Written as DNA, the CDR3 is TGTGCCAGCTCCCCGGTAAGCGGAGGCTACACCTTC. This gives the protein CASSPVSGGYTF.

The CDR3 DNA is TGTGCCAGCAGTTCTGGACAGTTCTATGGCTACACCTTC. Protein: CASSSGQFYGYTF. The genes are TRBV28 and TRBJ1-2, with a tentative D call TRBD1 (6 bases). CDR1 and CDR2 from the germline V gene are MDHEN and SYDVKM. Trimming removed 4 bases from V and 4 bases from J, with 10 bases in between. The CDR3 runs 13 residues.